One and the same sample provided the 4 T cell receptor beta chains below, sequenced in a study of blood T cell repertoires in COVID-19. Assay used: immunoSEQ multiplex PCR; TCRdb lists only in-frame clones, some missing. The sample includes tens of thousands of clones, 70% to 90% of them seen just once. The sequenced sample was peripheral blood. The receptors originated from a man aged 50 to 60 with active COVID-19.

V gene TRBV11-2 combines with J gene TRBJ2-3; 10 bases fit TRBD2. The CDR3 loop spans 17 amino acids. J gave up 1 base and V 5 bases, and 9 bases lay outside the gene matches. Germline values: CDR1 SGHAT, CDR2 FQNNGV. The DNA for the CDR3 is TGTGCCAGCAGCATGCGACCTAGCGGGAGTGGCACAGATACGCAGTATTTT. Amino acid sequence: CASSMRPSGSGTDTQYF.

The table lists this clone with a few counts. V usage is TRBV7-2 and J usage is TRBJ2-3, with 10 bases aligning to TRBD2. The CDR3 consists of 14 residues. Germline CDR1 reads SGHTA; CDR2 reads FQGNSA. J lost 4 bases, V lost 4 bases, and 2 bases had no gene match. The CDR3 is CASSSGLAPDTQYF. As DNA, the CDR3 is TGTGCCAGCAGCTCGGGACTAGCGCCAGATACGCAGTATTTT.

Worth noting for this clone: This same CDR3 is encoded by further DNA sequences in the sample. J is TRBJ2-2 and V is TRBV9; 7 bases map to TRBD2. CDR3 size: 13 residues. After removal of 2 bases from V and 5 bases from J, the junction contained 0 bases not matched to a gene. From germline, CDR1 is SGDLS and CDR2 YYNGEE. The CDR3 loop is CASSVGGTGELFF. CDR3 nucleotide sequence: TGTGCCAGCAGCGTGGGGGGGACCGGGGAGCTGTTTTTT. The full variable domain, rest sourced from reference TRBV9 and TRBJ2-2, is DSGVTQTPKHLITATGQRVTLRCSPRSGDLSVYWYQQSLDQGLQFLIQYYNGEERAKGNILERFSAQQFPDLHSELNLSSLELGDSALYFCASSVGGTGELFFGEGSRLTVL.

V is TRBV4-2 and J is TRBJ1-5; D is perhaps TRBD1 (5 bases). The CDR3 sequence is 15 residues long. The germline V gene encodes CDR1 LGHNA and CDR2 YNFKEQ. V dropped 1 base and J dropped 5 bases, with 12 bases sitting between them. CDR3 loop: CASSQASGGDQPQHF. DNA of the CDR3: TGTGCCAGCAGCCAAGCGTCAGGAGGGGATCAGCCCCAGCATTTT.